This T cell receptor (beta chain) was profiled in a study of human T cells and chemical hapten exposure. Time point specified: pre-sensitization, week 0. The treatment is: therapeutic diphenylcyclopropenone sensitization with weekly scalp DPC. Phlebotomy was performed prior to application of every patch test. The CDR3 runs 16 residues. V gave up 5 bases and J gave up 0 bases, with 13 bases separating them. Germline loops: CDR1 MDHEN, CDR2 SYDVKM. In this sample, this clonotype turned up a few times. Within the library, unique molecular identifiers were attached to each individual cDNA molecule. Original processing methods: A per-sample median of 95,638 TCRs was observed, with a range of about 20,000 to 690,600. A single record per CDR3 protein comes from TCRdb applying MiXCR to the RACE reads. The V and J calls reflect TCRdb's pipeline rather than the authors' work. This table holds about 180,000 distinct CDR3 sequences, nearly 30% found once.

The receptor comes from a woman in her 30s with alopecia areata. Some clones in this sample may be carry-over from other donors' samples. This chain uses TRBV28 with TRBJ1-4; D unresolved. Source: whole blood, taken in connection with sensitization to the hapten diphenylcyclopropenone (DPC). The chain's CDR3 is CASSPLTYTTNEKLFF. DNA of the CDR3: TGTGCCAGCAGTCCTCTAACATATACAACTAATGAAAAACTGTTTTTT.